The 32 T cell receptor beta chains below were found in one sample sequenced in a study of regulatory T cells in long-lasting Graves disease. Time point of the sample: newly diagnosed GD, antithyroid drugs for less than 3 months. The TCR library used RNA extracted from PBMCs. The authors built TCR beta libraries using iRepertoire HTBI primers and Arm-PCR of CDR3 regions. Each CDR3 protein gets one entry after TCRdb re-called the multiplex PCR reads with MiXCR. This sample has around 420,000 distinct CDR3 sequences, with approximately 15% found just once. Another study also made use of these data, one on T cells in Graves' hyperthyroidism and ophthalmopathy.

This specimen consisted of peripheral blood mononuclear cells (PBMCs), obtained at new diagnosis, from a patient treated with antithyroid drugs. These TCRs come from a woman aged 35 to 49 with Graves disease.

On this clonotype itself: A much bigger clone sits one base away, suggesting this may be a read error. The chain combines TRBV12-3 or TRBV12-4 with TRBJ2-3; TRBD2 matches 8 bases. The CDR3 is made up of 14 amino acids. Losses at the gene ends were 9 bases for V and 5 bases for J; bases not matched to a gene: 10. CDR3 sequence: CARSRGLAGDTQYF. The CDR3 nucleotides read TGTGCCAGAAGCCGTGGACTAGCAGGAGATACGCAGTATTTT.

This clonotype was seen at least ten times. The CDR3 loop is CSANPTTSRDTEAFF. The CDR3 DNA sequence: TGCAGTGCTAACCCTACTACCTCCAGGGACACTGAAGCTTTCTTT. V usage is TRBV20-1 and J usage is TRBJ1-1, with a possible D match to TRBD1 (5 bases). Looked up from germline, CDR1 is DFQATT and CDR2 is SNEGSKA (reference sequence). Trimming took 4 bases from V and 3 from J, leaving 18 bases between them. The CDR3 totals 15 residues.

Ten or more counts support this clonotype. The chain has TRBV5-4 and TRBJ2-7, with 10 positions matching TRBD2. Germline assignment: CDR1 SGHNT and CDR2 YYREEE (reference sequence). The CDR3 spans 12 residues. The ends lost 4 bases at V and 7 bases at J; junction bases unmatched: 2. In DNA, the CDR3 is TGTGCCAGCAGCGTGGGACTAGCGGAGCAGTACTTC. Translation: CASSVGLAEQYF.

The chain uses TRBV7-9 and TRBJ1-2; D may be TRBD1 (5 bases). Trimming stripped 0 bases from V and 4 bases from J, with 15 bases between. The CDR3 consists of 16 residues. Germline CDR1 and CDR2: SEHNR and FQNEAQ (reference sequence). The CDR3 bases are TGTGCCAGCAGCTTAGCTTACCCAGGGACCGGCTATGGCTACACCTTC. It encodes CASSLAYPGTGYGYTF. The full variable domain, with the rest looked up from reference TRBV7-9 and TRBJ1-2, is DTGVSQNPRHKITKRGQNVTFRCDPISEHNRLYWYRQTLGQGPEFLTYFQNEAQLEKSRLLSDRFSAERPKGSFSTLEIQRTEQGDSAMYLCASSLAYPGTGYGYTFGSGTRLTVV.

This clonotype was seen repeatedly, ten times or more. The chain couples TRBV14 to TRBJ2-3; TRBD2 matches 8 bases. Germline CDR1 reads SGHDN; CDR2 reads FVKESK. With 10 bases clipped from V and 4 bases from J, the junction kept 13 bases outside the gene matches. The CDR3 has 15 residues. The CDR3 loop is CANSPIAGIADTQYF. CDR3 sequence (DNA): TGTGCCAACAGTCCTATAGCGGGAATTGCAGATACGCAGTATTTT.

The gene calls are TRBV4-1 and TRBJ1-1; D is uncertain. The CDR3 totals 14 residues. Germline CDR1 is MGHRA and CDR2 is YSYEKL. Trimming removed 1 base at V and 3 bases at J, with 9 bases between. CDR3 sequence: CASSQVGRYTEAFF. In DNA, the CDR3 is TGCGCCAGCAGCCAAGTTGGGAGGTACACTGAAGCTTTCTTT.

This clonotype was found many times. The CDR3 here is CASSLDLGRFLYF. In DNA, the CDR3 is TGTGCCAGCAGTTTAGACCTCGGACGGTTTCTGTACTTC. This chain links TRBV28 with TRBJ2-4; D unresolved. V lost 2 bases and J 15 bases, leaving 17 bases between the germline ends. The CDR3 extends over 13 amino acids. In germline, CDR1 is MDHEN, CDR2 SYDVKM.

In this sample, this clonotype turned up many times. V and J are TRBV11-3 and TRBJ1-2; weak D call: TRBD1 (5 bases). This CDR3 has 15 residues. V lost 4 bases, J lost 2 bases, and 14 bases lay in between. Germline V gene lookup returns CDR1 SGHNT and CDR2 YENEEA. The CDR3 bases are TGTGCCAGCAGCTCGATGACATGGGGGAACTATGGCTACACCTTC. It is translated as CASSSMTWGNYGYTF.

The table lists this clonotype with many counts. V is TRBV7-2 and J is TRBJ2-1, with D maybe TRBD2 (6 bases). The CDR3 spans 17 residues. Germline loops: CDR1 SGHTA, CDR2 FQGNSA. The V and J ends lost 2 bases and 0 bases respectively, with 14 bases between them. CDR3 residues: CASSLLAVMSSYNEQFF. CDR3 DNA sequence: TGTGCCAGCAGCTTATTAGCGGTGATGAGCTCCTACAATGAGCAGTTCTTC.

Ten or more counts support this clonotype. The DNA for the CDR3 is TGTGCCAGCAGGCTCAATAGCGGGAGTGGGAATGAGCAGTTCTTC. Encoded protein: CASRLNSGSGNEQFF. J is TRBJ2-1 and V is TRBV7-3, with 9 bases that match TRBD2. V shed 6 bases, J shed 7 bases, and the junction held 10 bases outside the gene matches. Germline V lookup: CDR1 SGHTA, CDR2 FQGTGA. The CDR3 is 15 residues long.

In its sample, this clonotype was seen many times. The DNA of the CDR3 is TGTGCCAGCAGTTTCGGTTCAGGGACCTACGAGCAGTACTTC. It is translated as CASSFGSGTYEQYF. This chain uses TRBV28 with TRBJ2-7; weak D call: TRBD1 (5 bases). CDR1 and CDR2 from the germline V gene are MDHEN and SYDVKM. V was clipped by 3 bases and J by 2 bases, with 11 bases between them. The CDR3 runs to 14 residues.

Ten or more counts support this clonotype. CDR3 residues: CASNRDVGDSGNQPQHF. The CDR3 region has the DNA TGCGCCAGCAATCGGGACGTTGGGGATAGCGGCAATCAGCCCCAGCATTTT. The V gene is TRBV10-1, the J gene TRBJ1-5; TRBD1 might be the D (5 bases). The CDR3 length is 17 residues. The ends were cut back, 7 bases at V and 2 bases at J, with 21 bases in the middle. The V gene's germline CDR1 is WNHNN and CDR2 SYGVQD (reference sequence).

This clonotype was recorded at least ten times. The rearrangement joins TRBV20-1 to TRBJ2-7, with D possibly TRBD2 on 6 matching bases. Germline assignment: CDR1 DFQATT and CDR2 SNEGSKA (reference sequence). V was pared by 2 bases and J by 1 base, with 18 bases between. The CDR3 contains 16 residues. The CDR3 DNA reads as TGCAGTGCTAGATTCCCGGGAGCGCTTGAGTCCTACGAGCAGTACTTC. Protein product: CSARFPGALESYEQYF.

DNA for the CDR3: TGTGCCAGCAGCCGTACAGGGGTGGGGGCTGAAGCTTTCTTT. Residues: CASSRTGVGAEAFF. The chain carries TRBV5-6 and TRBJ1-1; TRBD1 matches at 7 bases. The CDR3 is made up of 14 amino acids. In germline, CDR1 is SGHDT, CDR2 YYEEEE. The ends lost 4 bases at V and 6 bases at J; junction bases unmatched: 9.

This clonotype was seen at least ten times. The rearrangement uses TRBV20-1 and TRBJ2-7, with D perhaps TRBD2 (5 bases). Germline CDR1 and CDR2: DFQATT and SNEGSKA (reference sequence). The CDR3 loop spans 12 amino acids. Trimming took 3 bases from V and 2 from J, leaving 8 bases between them. Here the CDR3 reads CSASSGPYEQYF. CDR3 sequence (DNA): TGCAGTGCTAGCAGCGGTCCCTACGAGCAGTACTTC.

This clonotype was seen a few times. The chain links TRBV7-6 to TRBJ2-5; 7 bases are a match to TRBD2. The germline V gene encodes CDR1 SGHVS and CDR2 FNYEAQ. The CDR3 is 15 amino acids. V shed 1 base, J shed 4 bases, and the junction held 6 bases outside the gene matches. The CDR3 reads CASSLEASGGETQYF. The CDR3 DNA sequence: TGTGCCAGCAGCTTAGAAGCTAGCGGTGGAGAGACCCAGTACTTC. Variable domain in full (rest from reference TRBV7-6 and TRBJ2-5): GAGVSQSPRYKVTKRGQDVALRCDPISGHVSLYWYRQALGQGPEFLTYFNYEAQQDKSGLPNDRFSAERPEGSISTLTIQRTEQRDSAMYRCASSLEASGGETQYFGPGTRLLVL.

This clonotype was detected a few times. The chain combines TRBV27 with TRBJ2-2, with D unresolved. This CDR3 is built from 16 residues. The germline CDR1 and CDR2 sequences are MNHEY and SMNVEV (reference sequence). Trimming shortened V by 6 bases and J by 3 bases, and 17 bases separated the two germline ends. CDR3 sequence reads: CASSPFRSRDTGELFF. The CDR3 bases are TGTGCCAGCAGCCCTTTCAGGTCGCGAGACACCGGGGAGCTGTTTTTT.

V is TRBV5-1 and J is TRBJ2-5; D may correspond to TRBD1 or TRBD2 (5 bases each). Trimming shortened V by 4 bases and J by 5 bases, and 15 bases separated the two germline ends. CDR1 is SGHRS and CDR2 is YFSETQ in the germline V gene. This CDR3 spans 14 amino acids. The CDR3 is CASSAWGLIETQYF. In DNA, the CDR3 is TGCGCCAGCAGCGCTTGGGGGTTAATCGAGACCCAGTACTTC.

The table lists this clonotype with many counts. The rearrangement joins TRBV11-3 to TRBJ1-1; D remains unclear. This CDR3 comprises 11 residues. Germline CDR1 SGHNT, CDR2 YENEEA. Trimming removed 4 bases from V and 9 bases from J, with 9 bases in between. The CDR3 DNA is TGTGCCAGCAGCTCAGAGTTGAAAGCTTTCTTT. Its protein is CASSSELKAFF.

This clonotype was detected only once. It may be a read error: a sequence one base away is much more abundant. V is TRBV6-2 or TRBV6-3 and J is TRBJ2-1; D could derive from TRBD1 or TRBD2 (5 bases each). The germline CDR1 and CDR2 sequences are MNHEY and SVGEGT. With 5 bases removed from V and 8 bases from J, the gap between germline ends came to 16 bases. The CDR3 length is 14 residues. The CDR3 spells CASSPGTGNDEQFF. The CDR3 nucleotides are TGTGCCAGCAGTCCTGGGACGGGAAACGATGAGCAGTTCTTC.

This chain uses TRBV6-2 or TRBV6-3 with TRBJ1-1, with D uncertain. This CDR3 contains 14 residues. V shed 7 bases and J shed 2 bases, with 14 bases lying between them. Germline V gives CDR1 MNHEY, CDR2 SVGEGT. Here the CDR3 reads CASNLLGANTEAFF. The CDR3 DNA reads as TGTGCCAGCAACCTCTTGGGCGCAAACACTGAAGCTTTCTTT.

This clonotype was found a few times. The chain recombines TRBV10-3 with TRBJ2-7; 11 bases fit TRBD1. V was pared by 6 bases and J by 2 bases, with 9 bases of the junction left unmatched. The germline gives CDR1 ENHRY, CDR2 SYGVKD. This CDR3 has 16 amino acids. Here the CDR3 reads CAISATGTGGTYEQYF. CDR3 DNA: TGTGCCATCAGCGCGACTGGGACAGGGGGTACCTACGAGCAGTACTTC.

The chain carries TRBV4-3 and TRBJ1-4; the D gene is possibly TRBD1 (6 bases). Trimming shortened V by 0 bases and J by 10 bases, and 15 bases separated the two germline ends. CDR1 and CDR2 (germline): LGHNA, YSLEER. The CDR3 has 15 amino acids. The CDR3 coding sequence is TGCGCCAGCAGCCAAGATTTTACAGGGCCCGGAAAACTGTTTTTT. This encodes CASSQDFTGPGKLFF.

This clonotype showed up just once. The chain recombines TRBV6-1 with TRBJ1-1; TRBD1 matches 9 bases. CDR1 is MNHNS and CDR2 is SASEGT in the germline V gene. The CDR3 loop spans 15 amino acids. J was trimmed by 2 bases and V by 4 bases; bases with no gene match: 5. The DNA of the CDR3 is TGTGCCAGCAGTGCTACAGGGGGCTCAAACACTGAAGCTTTCTTT. This gives the protein CASSATGGSNTEAFF.

The chain links TRBV19 to TRBJ1-4, with 7 bases aligning to TRBD1. Trimming cost V 3 bases and J 0 bases; bases outside gene matches: 10. The CDR3 has 18 residues. Germline-derived CDR1 and CDR2 are LNHDA and SQIVND (reference sequence). CDR3 residues: CASSMTGPFTATNEKLFF. The CDR3 DNA follows: TGTGCCAGTAGTATGACAGGGCCCTTCACAGCAACTAATGAAAAACTGTTTTTT.

This clonotype was observed many times. CDR3 in amino acids: CASSLDPGKHGYTF. The CDR3 bases are TGCGCCAGCAGCTTGGATCCAGGGAAGCATGGCTACACCTTC. This chain joins TRBV5-1 and TRBJ1-2; maybe TRBD1 (5 bases). The CDR3 runs to 14 residues. Germline V lookup: CDR1 SGHRS, CDR2 YFSETQ. Trimming pared 0 bases from V and 6 bases from J, leaving 12 bases between.

Only a few counts were recorded for this clonotype. The gene calls are TRBV10-2 and TRBJ1-5; the D is unclear. The V gene's germline CDR1 is WSHSY and CDR2 SAAADI. This CDR3 region has 15 residues. V was pared by 5 bases and J by 0 bases, with 11 bases between. The CDR3 sequence: CASSLPGNSNQPQHF. In nucleotides, the CDR3 is TGCGCCAGCAGTTTACCCGGGAATAGCAATCAGCCCCAGCATTTT.

The rearrangement joins TRBV30 to TRBJ2-7, with D unclear. Trimming shortened V by 0 bases and J by 0 bases, and 15 bases separated the two germline ends. Germline CDR1 is GTSNPN and CDR2 is SVGIG (reference sequence). This CDR3 region has 16 residues. CDR3 region: CAWSVRGSSSSYEQYF. CDR3 DNA: TGTGCCTGGAGTGTACGAGGAAGTAGCAGCTCCTACGAGCAGTACTTC.

Ten or more counts support this clonotype. The genes are TRBV7-2 and TRBJ1-5; D is unresolved. Germline CDR1 SGHTA, CDR2 FQGNSA. The CDR3 spans 15 residues. The V end was cut by 1 base, the J end by 5 bases, with 12 bases between. Here the CDR3 DNA reads TGTGCCAGCAGCTTAGACCCCGGCCTCCATCAGCCCCAGCATTTT. Its translation is CASSLDPGLHQPQHF.

Concerning this clonotype: One junction end does not reproduce the germline sequence, and a read error may be involved. The chain carries TRBV5-1 and TRBJ2-7; D perhaps matches TRBD2 (7 bases). The CDR3 is 14 amino acids. Per the germline V gene, CDR1 is SGHRS and CDR2 is YFSETQ. CDR3 sequence (DNA): TGCGCCAGCAGCTTTGGGAGGGGGGGCTACGGGCAGTACTTC. Protein: CASSFGRGGYGQYF.

This clonotype has at least ten counts. The chain employs TRBV5-1 and TRBJ1-4; 7 bases line up with TRBD1. The V and J ends lost 5 bases and 5 bases, in that order; junction bases with no gene match: 9. The CDR3 extends over 15 amino acids. The V gene's germline CDR1 is SGHRS and CDR2 YFSETQ. The CDR3 is CASSITGTVNEKLFF. The CDR3 region has the DNA TGCGCCAGCAGTATAACCGGGACAGTAAATGAAAAACTGTTTTTT. Full variable domain (outside the CDR3, taken from reference TRBV5-1 and TRBJ1-4): KAGVTQTPRYLIKTRGQQVTLSCSPISGHRSVSWYQQTPGQGLQFLFEYFSETQRNKGNFPGRFSGRQFSNSRSEMNVSTLELGDSALYLCASSITGTVNEKLFFGSGTQLSVL.

At least ten counts were recorded for this clonotype. J is TRBJ1-1 and V is TRBV27; D perhaps matches TRBD1 (5 bases). The V gene's germline CDR1 is MNHEY and CDR2 SMNVEV (reference sequence). CDR3 size: 16 residues. V was cut by 7 bases and J by 6 bases, with 24 bases left in between. CDR3 sequence (DNA): TGTGCCAGCACCCCGATTGGAGGGGTCTCATACGCTGAAGCTTTCTTT. Translation gives CASTPIGGVSYAEAFF.